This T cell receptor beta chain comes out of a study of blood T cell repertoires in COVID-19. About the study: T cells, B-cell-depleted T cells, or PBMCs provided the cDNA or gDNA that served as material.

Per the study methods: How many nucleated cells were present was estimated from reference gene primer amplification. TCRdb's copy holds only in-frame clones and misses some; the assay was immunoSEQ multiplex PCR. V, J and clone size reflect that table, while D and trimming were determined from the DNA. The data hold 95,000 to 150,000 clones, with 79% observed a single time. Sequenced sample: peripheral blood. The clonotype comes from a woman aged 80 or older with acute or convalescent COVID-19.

CDR3 region: CASNPTGDIQYF. The CDR3 DNA sequence: TGTGCCAGCAATCCGACAGGGGACATTCAGTACTTC. The J gene is TRBJ2-4, the V gene TRBV2; 8 bases are shared with TRBD1. This CDR3 has 12 residues. CDR1 is SNHLY, CDR2 FYNNEI, per germline. Unmatched junction bases numbered 4, after V lost 7 bases and J lost 8 bases.